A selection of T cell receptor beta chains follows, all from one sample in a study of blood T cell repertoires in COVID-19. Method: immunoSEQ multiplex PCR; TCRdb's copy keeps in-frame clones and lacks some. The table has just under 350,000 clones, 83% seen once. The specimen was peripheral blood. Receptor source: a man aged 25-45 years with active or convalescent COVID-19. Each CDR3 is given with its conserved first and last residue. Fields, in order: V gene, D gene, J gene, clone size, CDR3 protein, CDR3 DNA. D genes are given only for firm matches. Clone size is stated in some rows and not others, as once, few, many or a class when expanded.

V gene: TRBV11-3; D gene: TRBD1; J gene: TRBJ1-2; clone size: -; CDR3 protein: CASSLGVGDSVFPLYGYTF; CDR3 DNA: TGTGCCAGCAGCTTAGGGGTTGGGGACAGCGTTTTTCCACTCTATGGCTACACCTTC
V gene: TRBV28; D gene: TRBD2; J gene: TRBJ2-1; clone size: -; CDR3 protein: CASSWASGSNEQFF; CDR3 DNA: TGTGCCAGCAGTTGGGCTAGCGGGAGCAATGAGCAGTTCTTC
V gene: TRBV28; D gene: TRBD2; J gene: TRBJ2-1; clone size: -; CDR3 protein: CASRMSGRDLKGQFF; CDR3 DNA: TGTGCCAGCAGGATGAGCGGGAGGGACCTCAAAGGGCAGTTCTTC
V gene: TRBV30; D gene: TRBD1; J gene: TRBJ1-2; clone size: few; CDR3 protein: CAQRDDRGEYGYTF; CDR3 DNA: TGTGCCCAAAGAGATGACAGGGGGGAGTATGGCTACACCTTC
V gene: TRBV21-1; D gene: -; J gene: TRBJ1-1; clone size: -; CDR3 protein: CASSDSLNTEAFF; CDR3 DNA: TGTGCCAGCAGCGACAGCCTGAACACTGAAGCTTTCTTT
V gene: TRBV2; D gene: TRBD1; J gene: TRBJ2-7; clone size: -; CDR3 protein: CASSVMSLGQGRHYEQYF; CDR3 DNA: TGTGCCAGCAGCGTGATGTCCCTGGGACAGGGGCGCCACTACGAGCAGTACTTC
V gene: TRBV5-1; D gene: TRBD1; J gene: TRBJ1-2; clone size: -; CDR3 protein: CASSTTGDYGYTF; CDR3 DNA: TGCGCCAGCAGCACCACAGGGGACTATGGCTACACCTTC
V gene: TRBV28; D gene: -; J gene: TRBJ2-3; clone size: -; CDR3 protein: CASSLLAPTPTDTQYF; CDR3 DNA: TGTGCCAGCAGTTTATTGGCACCAACCCCCACAGATACGCAGTATTTT
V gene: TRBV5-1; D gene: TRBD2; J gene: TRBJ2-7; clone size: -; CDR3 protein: CASSLGRDYSHNSYEQYF; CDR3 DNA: TGCGCCAGCAGCTTGGGAAGGGACTACTCTCATAACTCCTACGAGCAGTACTTC
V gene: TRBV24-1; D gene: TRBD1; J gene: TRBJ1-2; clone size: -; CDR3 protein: CATSTGGEDYGYTF; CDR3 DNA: TGTGCCACCAGTACAGGGGGCGAAGACTATGGCTACACCTTC
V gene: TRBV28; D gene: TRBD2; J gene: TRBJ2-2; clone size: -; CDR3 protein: CASSPSGRSTGELFF; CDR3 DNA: TGTGCCAGCAGTCCTAGCGGGAGAAGCACCGGGGAGCTGTTTTTT
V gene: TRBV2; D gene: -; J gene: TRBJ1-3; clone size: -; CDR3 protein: CASSEASGYGNTIYF; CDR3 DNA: TGTGCCAGCAGTGAAGCGTCCGGGTACGGAAACACCATATATTTT
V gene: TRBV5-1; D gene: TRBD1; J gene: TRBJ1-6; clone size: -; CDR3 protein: CASSLEGGISPLHF; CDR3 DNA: TGCGCCAGCAGCTTGGAAGGGGGCATTTCACCCCTCCACTTT
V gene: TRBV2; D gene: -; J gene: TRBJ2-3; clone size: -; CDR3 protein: CASTQTAGGRGTDTQYF; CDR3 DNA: TGTGCCAGCACCCAGACCGCCGGGGGGCGAGGCACAGATACGCAGTATTTT
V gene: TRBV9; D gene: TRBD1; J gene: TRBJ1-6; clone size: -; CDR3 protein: CASSPRDSHNSPLHF; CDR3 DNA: TGTGCCAGCAGCCCGAGGGACAGCCATAATTCACCCCTCCACTTT
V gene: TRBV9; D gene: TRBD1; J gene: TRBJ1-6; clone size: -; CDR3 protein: CASSVEAGQAPPNSPLHF; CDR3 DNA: TGTGCCAGCAGCGTAGAGGCCGGACAGGCGCCTCCTAATTCACCCCTCCACTTT
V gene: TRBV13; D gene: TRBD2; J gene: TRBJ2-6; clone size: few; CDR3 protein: CASSSGLAGGGANVLTF; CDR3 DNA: TGTGCCAGCAGCAGTGGACTAGCGGGAGGAGGGGCCAACGTCCTGACTTTC
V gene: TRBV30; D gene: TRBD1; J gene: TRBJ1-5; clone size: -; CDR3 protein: CAWAQGADQPQHF; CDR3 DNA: TGTGCCTGGGCACAGGGGGCAGATCAGCCCCAGCATTTT
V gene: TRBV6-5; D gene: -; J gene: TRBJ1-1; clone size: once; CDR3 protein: CASSYSRQPFNTEAFF; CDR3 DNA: TGTGCCAGCAGTTACTCGAGGCAGCCATTTAACACTGAAGCTTTCTTT
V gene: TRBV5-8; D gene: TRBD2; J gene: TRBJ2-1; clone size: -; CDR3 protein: CASSSGTSVYNEQFF; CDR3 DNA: TGTGCCAGCAGCTCCGGGACTAGCGTCTACAATGAGCAGTTCTTC
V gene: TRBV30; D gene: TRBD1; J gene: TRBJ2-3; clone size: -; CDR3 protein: CAWSPDQGVRTDTQYF; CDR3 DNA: TGTGCCTGGAGTCCTGATCAGGGGGTAAGAACAGATACGCAGTATTTT
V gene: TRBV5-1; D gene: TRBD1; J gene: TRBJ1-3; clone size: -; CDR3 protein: CASSLAAGGVSGNTIYF; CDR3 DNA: TGCGCCAGCAGCTTGGCCGCAGGGGGAGTCTCTGGAAACACCATATATTTT
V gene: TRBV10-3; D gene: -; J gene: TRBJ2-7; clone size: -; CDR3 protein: CACGSWEQYF; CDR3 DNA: TGTGCCTGCGGGTCGTGGGAGCAGTACTTC
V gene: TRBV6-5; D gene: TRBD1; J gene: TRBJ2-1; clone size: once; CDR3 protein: CASSPGTGGNNEQFF; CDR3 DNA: TGTGCCAGCAGCCCCGGGACAGGGGGCAACAATGAGCAGTTCTTC